This is a list of T cell receptor beta chains from one sample in a study of neurological immune-mediated disorders. TCRdb re-called the 5' RACE reads with MiXCR, one entry per CDR3 protein. There are 55,000 to 75,000 distinct CDR3 sequences in the sample; 2.5% occur only once, and about 2.9% lies in the top ten. Material: PBMCs. The receptors here all came from a man between 45 and 60 years old with multiple sclerosis. Each CDR3 is given with its conserved first and last residue. The order of the fields is clone size, V gene, J gene, D gene, CDR3 protein, CDR3 DNA. D genes are given only for firm matches. Size is omitted from some rows. Given values are once, few, many or a class for expanded clones.

many	TRBV6-2/TRBV6-3	TRBJ1-2	.	CASSSRGQGGGYGYTF	TGTGCCAGCAGTTCTAGGGGCCAGGGAGGCGGCTATGGCTACACCTTC
many	TRBV6-6	TRBJ1-6	.	CASSEDGPARVHNSPLHF	TGTGCCAGCAGTGAGGACGGCCCTGCCCGTGTCCATAATTCACCCCTCCACTTT
many	TRBV5-6	TRBJ2-3	TRBD2	CASSKLAGLTDTQYF	TGTGCCAGCAGCAAATTAGCGGGGTTGACAGATACGCAGTATTTT
many	TRBV12-3/TRBV12-4	TRBJ1-1	.	CASSFQGGTEAFF	TGTGCCAGCAGTTTCCAGGGTGGAACTGAAGCTTTCTTT
many	TRBV6-2/TRBV6-3	TRBJ2-7	.	CASSSPGLNYEQYF	TGTGCCAGCAGTTCTCCCGGACTTAACTACGAGCAGTACTTC
many	TRBV7-8	TRBJ1-2	.	CASSPPGKYGYTF	TGTGCCAGCAGCCCGCCAGGGAAATATGGCTACACCTTC
few	TRBV5-1	TRBJ2-3	TRBD1	CASSPGQSTDTQYF	TGCGCCAGCAGCCCGGGACAGAGCACAGATACGCAGTATTTT
many	TRBV7-2	TRBJ2-7	.	CASSLARLSYEQYF	TGTGCCAGCAGCTTGGCCCGACTCTCCTACGAGCAGTACTTC
many	TRBV11-3	TRBJ2-3	.	CASSRTPSTDTQYF	TGTGCCAGCAGCAGGACACCTAGCACAGATACGCAGTATTTT
many	TRBV20-1	TRBJ2-3	TRBD2	CSANNLLAGFTDTQYF	TGCAGTGCTAACAACCTTCTAGCGGGGTTCACAGATACGCAGTATTTT
many	TRBV18	TRBJ1-1	TRBD1	CASGQGASRNTEAFF	TGTGCCAGCGGTCAGGGGGCGTCGCGTAACACTGAAGCTTTCTTT
many	TRBV20-1	TRBJ2-7	.	CSARTLQSIYEQYF	TGCAGTGCTAGGACCTTGCAGTCGATCTACGAGCAGTACTTC
.	TRBV2	TRBJ2-5	.	CASSERRNQENQYF	TGTGCCAGCAGTGAACGGCGAAACCAAGAGAACCAGTACTTC
many	TRBV5-1	TRBJ2-2	TRBD1	CASSLGQGSVGELFF	TGCGCCAGCAGCTTGGGACAGGGGAGTGTCGGGGAGCTGTTTTTT
many	TRBV5-1	TRBJ1-5	TRBD1	CASSSTGIDQPQHF	TGCGCCAGCAGCTCGACAGGGATCGATCAGCCCCAGCATTTT
many	TRBV7-9	TRBJ1-5	.	CASSLAEISNQPQHF	TGTGCCAGCAGCTTGGCGGAGATTAGCAATCAGCCCCAGCATTTT
many	TRBV20-1	TRBJ1-5	.	CSARGFPSNQPQHF	TGCAGTGCTAGGGGATTTCCTAGCAATCAGCCCCAGCATTTT
many	TRBV3-1	TRBJ1-1	.	CASSQGSGKGTEAFF	TGTGCCAGCAGCCAAGGTTCAGGGAAAGGAACTGAAGCTTTCTTT
.	TRBV12-3/TRBV12-4	TRBJ1-4	.	CASSFAGNEKLFF	TGTGCCAGCAGTTTCGCGGGTAATGAAAAACTGTTTTTT
many	TRBV29-1	TRBJ1-1	.	CSVVSQRATEAFF	TGCAGCGTTGTGTCACAAAGAGCCACTGAAGCTTTCTTT
many	TRBV7-2	TRBJ1-2	TRBD1	CASSATGTAYGYTF	TGTGCCAGCAGCGCCACCGGGACAGCTTATGGCTACACCTTC
many	TRBV20-1	TRBJ2-3	TRBD2	CSARASGGAGDTQYF	TGCAGTGCTAGAGCGAGCGGGGGGGCCGGGGATACGCAGTATTTT
many	TRBV3-1	TRBJ1-5	TRBD1	CASSLGQGWQPQHF	TGTGCCAGCAGCCTTGGACAGGGGTGGCAGCCCCAGCATTTT
many	TRBV6-5	TRBJ2-2	.	CASSYGTTPDGELFF	TGTGCCAGCAGTTACGGTACTACTCCAGACGGGGAGCTGTTTTTT
many	TRBV7-6	TRBJ2-7	.	CASSPRGDSSYEQYF	TGTGCCAGCAGCCCAAGGGGGGACAGCTCCTACGAGCAGTACTTC
many	TRBV29-1	TRBJ1-2	.	CSVGQKLYGYTF	TGCAGCGTTGGTCAGAAGTTATATGGCTACACCTTC
many	TRBV20-1	TRBJ2-5	TRBD1	CSARDRGGEETQYF	TGCAGTGCTAGAGATCGAGGGGGCGAAGAGACCCAGTACTTC
many	TRBV5-6	TRBJ1-5	.	CASSRPGQPQHF	TGTGCCAGCAGCCGCCCAGGGCAGCCCCAGCATTTT
many	TRBV5-1	TRBJ1-6	TRBD1	CASSSGQGSNNSPLHF	TGCGCCAGCAGCTCCGGACAGGGGTCTAATAATTCACCCCTCCACTTT
many	TRBV12-3/TRBV12-4	TRBJ1-2	.	CASSFGNYGYTF	TGTGCCAGCAGTTTCGGCAACTATGGCTACACCTTC
many	TRBV20-1	TRBJ1-1	TRBD1	CSARQGRWYTEAFF	TGCAGTGCTCGACAGGGAAGGTGGTACACTGAAGCTTTCTTT
many	TRBV20-1	TRBJ1-2	.	CSAREGGRGPLYGYTF	TGCAGTGCTAGAGAGGGGGGACGAGGGCCCCTCTATGGCTACACCTTC
many	TRBV6-5	TRBJ1-1	.	CATRVQLDTEAFF	TGTGCCACCAGGGTCCAACTGGACACTGAAGCTTTCTTT
many	TRBV27	TRBJ2-3	TRBD1	CASSSYGQVSTDTQYF	TGTGCCAGCAGTTCCTACGGACAGGTTAGCACAGATACGCAGTATTTT
many	TRBV10-3	TRBJ1-6	TRBD1	CAISLDRSNNSPLHF	TGTGCCATCAGCCTGGACAGGAGTAATAATTCACCCCTCCACTTT
many	TRBV11-2	TRBJ2-7	.	CASSLEAGWAYEQYF	TGTGCCAGCAGCTTAGAGGCGGGTTGGGCCTACGAGCAGTACTTC
many	TRBV20-1	TRBJ2-3	TRBD2	CSARSPSGVTDTQYF	TGCAGTGCTAGAAGCCCTAGCGGGGTCACAGATACGCAGTATTTT
many	TRBV20-1	TRBJ2-1	.	CSARGVGYNEQFF	TGCAGTGCTAGGGGGGTTGGGTACAATGAGCAGTTCTTC
many	TRBV5-1	TRBJ2-5	TRBD1	CASSTTQGARETQYF	TGCGCCAGCAGCACAACACAGGGGGCTCGTGAGACCCAGTACTTC
many	TRBV7-2	TRBJ2-7	TRBD2	CASSLRLADEQYF	TGTGCCAGCAGCTTAAGGCTAGCGGACGAGCAGTACTTC
many	TRBV12-3/TRBV12-4	TRBJ1-5	.	CASSPGSSNQPQHF	TGTGCCAGCAGCCCAGGGTCCAGCAATCAGCCCCAGCATTTT
.	TRBV19	TRBJ1-1	TRBD1	CASRQGRNTEAFF	TGTGCCAGCCGACAGGGGAGGAACACTGAAGCTTTCTTT
many	TRBV7-2	TRBJ1-1	.	CASSLAPASGTEAFF	TGTGCCAGCAGCTTAGCGCCTGCCTCCGGCACTGAAGCTTTCTTT
.	TRBV4-2	TRBJ2-1	TRBD2	CASSQDLQSSGGVALFF	TGTGCCAGCAGCCAAGATCTCCAGTCTAGCGGGGGTGTAGCACTGTTCTTC
many	TRBV6-6	TRBJ2-7	TRBD1	CASRHTGVVYEQYF	TGTGCCAGCAGACACACAGGGGTGGTCTACGAGCAGTACTTC
.	TRBV10-3	TRBJ1-5	.	CAISEAGSRTQNF	TGTGCCATCAGTGAGGCGGGGTCCAGGACCCAGAATTTT
many	TRBV5-1	TRBJ2-7	.	CASRQGEEQYF	TGCGCCAGCAGGCAAGGGGAAGAGCAGTACTTC
many	TRBV24-1	TRBJ2-2	TRBD1	CATSGGQGGPGELFF	TGTGCCACCAGTGGGGGACAGGGAGGACCCGGGGAGCTGTTTTTT
many	TRBV5-1	TRBJ2-7	.	CASSLDVFPNEQYF	TGCGCCAGCAGTTTAGACGTTTTCCCGAACGAGCAGTACTTC
many	TRBV7-3	TRBJ2-7	TRBD1	CASSLRWTGVSSYEQYF	TGTGCCAGCAGCTTAAGGTGGACAGGGGTTAGCTCCTACGAGCAGTACTTC
many	TRBV6-4	TRBJ2-1	TRBD2	CASSEAGGYNEQFF	TGTGCCAGCAGTGAAGCGGGGGGGTACAATGAGCAGTTCTTC
many	TRBV5-1	TRBJ1-4	.	CASSLVRGTNEKLFF	TGCGCCAGCAGCTTGGTCAGGGGCACTAATGAAAAACTGTTTTTT
many	TRBV5-1	TRBJ2-7	.	CASSLSRFSYEQYF	TGCGCCAGCAGCTTATCTAGGTTCTCCTACGAGCAGTACTTC